This entry lists 17 T cell receptor beta chains sequenced from one sample in a study of T cells after yellow fever vaccination. TCRdb independently ran MiXCR on the 5' RACE reads; one entry per CDR3 protein. The profile shows some 150,000 distinct CDR3 sequences, approximately 9.9% of them singletons. Sequencing was performed on CD8+ T cells sorted from PBMCs, taken 45 days after the yellow fever booster vaccination. The receptors shown here come from a man aged 18 to 30 who received the YFV17D yellow fever vaccine.

This clonotype was detected ten times or more. This sequence joins TRBV7-9 and TRBJ1-1; D not certain. This CDR3 is built from 12 residues. V was shortened by 5 bases and J by 2 bases, with 6 bases between the two germline ends. Germline CDR1 is SEHNR and CDR2 is FQNEAQ (reference sequence). The CDR3 loop is CASSRGNTEAFF. In nucleotides, the CDR3 is TGTGCCAGCAGCCGAGGAAACACTGAAGCTTTCTTT.

The chain has TRBV7-9 and TRBJ2-7; D gene unclear. This CDR3 is built from 13 residues. The V end lost 5 bases, the J end lost 4 bases, and 12 bases lay between the germline ends. CDR1 and CDR2 (germline): SEHNR, FQNEAQ (reference sequence). The CDR3 loop reads CASSPPRAYEQYV. CDR3 DNA sequence: TGTGCCAGCAGCCCCCCCCGGGCTTACGAGCAGTACGTC.

This clonotype was seen many times. This rearrangement joins TRBV5-1 to TRBJ1-5, with TRBD1 identical over 9 bases. The ends lost 9 bases at V and 5 bases at J; junction bases unmatched: 6. This CDR3 comprises 13 residues. The germline CDR1 and CDR2 sequences are SGHRS and YFSETQ. CDR3 nucleotide sequence: TGCGCCAACCCAACAGGGGGCCATCAGCCCCAGCATTTT. Residues: CANPTGGHQPQHF.

This clonotype appeared a few times. CDR3 amino acids: CASSPEDRGSPLHF. In DNA form, the CDR3 reads TGCGCCAGCAGCCCCGAGGACAGGGGTTCACCCCTCCACTTT. The chain is built from TRBV4-3 and TRBJ1-6, with 9 bases fitting TRBD1. The V gene end was trimmed by 4 bases and the J gene end by 9 bases; junction bases not matched to a gene: 4. This CDR3 spans 14 amino acids. Per the germline V gene, CDR1 is LGHNA and CDR2 is YSLEER.

This clonotype was seen a few times. This chain uses TRBV7-9 with TRBJ1-1; D is ambiguous. Per germline, CDR1 SEHNR and CDR2 FQNEAQ (reference sequence). Between the trimmed V and J ends, which lost 4 bases and 10 bases, there was a span of 19 bases. CDR3 size: 14 residues. CDR3 coding DNA: TGTGCCAGCAGCTCGACGAGGCCTGCCGCTGGAGCTTTCTTT. Translating it yields CASSSTRPAAGAFF.

In this sample, this clonotype turned up a few times. The chain employs TRBV9 and TRBJ2-1, with 10 bases identical to TRBD2. V shed 3 bases, J shed 8 bases, and the junction held 2 bases outside the gene matches. The CDR3 is 13 residues long. The germline gives CDR1 SGDLS, CDR2 YYNGEE. This chain's CDR3 is CASSGTSGDEQFF. CDR3 DNA: TGTGCCAGCAGCGGGACTAGCGGCGATGAGCAGTTCTTC. Combining the CDR3 with reference TRBV9 and TRBJ2-1 gives the whole variable domain DSGVTQTPKHLITATGQRVTLRCSPRSGDLSVYWYQQSLDQGLQFLIQYYNGEERAKGNILERFSAQQFPDLHSELNLSSLELGDSALYFCASSGTSGDEQFFGPGTRLTVL.

The genes are TRBV20-1 and TRBJ1-5; D remains ambiguous. Germline CDR1 is DFQATT and CDR2 is SNEGSKA (reference sequence). Between the trimmed V and J ends, which lost 5 bases and 5 bases, there was a span of 19 bases. CDR3 length: 15 amino acids. This chain's CDR3 is CSAGSMPVEHQPQHF. The CDR3 DNA sequence: TGCAGTGCTGGATCCATGCCGGTGGAACATCAGCCCCAGCATTTT.

There are a few counts of this clonotype. The chain's CDR3 is CAWGSSGDRFF. In DNA, the CDR3 is TGTGCCTGGGGGAGTAGTGGGGATCGGTTCTTC. The chain has TRBV30 and TRBJ2-1; perhaps TRBD2 as D (5 bases). Germline CDR1 and CDR2: GTSNPN and SVGIG (reference sequence). V lost 5 bases and J lost 15, with 17 bases in between. This CDR3 has 11 residues.

This clonotype has more than one count but fewer than ten. J is TRBJ2-5 and V is TRBV7-3; TRBD1 matches at 8 bases. V shed 5 bases, J shed 5 bases, and the junction held 4 bases outside the gene matches. Per the germline V gene, CDR1 is SGHTA and CDR2 is FQGTGA. The length of the CDR3 is 13 residues. In nucleotides, the CDR3 is TGTGCCAGCAGCCCCCGGACAGGGGAGACCCAGTACTTC. Protein product: CASSPRTGETQYF.

Many counts were recorded for this clonotype. The V and J genes are TRBV28 and TRBJ1-2, with D unresolved. The CDR3 has 13 amino acids. V was trimmed by 6 bases and J by 1 base, leaving 9 bases between them. Germline CDR1 is MDHEN and CDR2 is SYDVKM. The CDR3: CASSPRGNYGYTF. The CDR3, as DNA: TGTGCCAGCAGCCCCCGGGGTAACTATGGCTACACCTTC.

The CDR3 loop is CASSDVDTQYF. As DNA, the CDR3 is TGTGCCAGCAGTGACGTCGATACGCAGTATTTT. V gene TRBV25-1 combines with J gene TRBJ2-3, with D unresolved. Between the trimmed V and J ends, which lost 3 bases and 6 bases, there was a span of 4 bases. In germline, CDR1 is MGHDK, CDR2 SYGVNS. The CDR3 runs to 11 residues.

This CDR3 reads CASSGGGEQFF. DNA for the CDR3: TGTGCCAGCAGTGGGGGGGGTGAGCAGTTCTTC. The V gene is TRBV25-1, the J gene TRBJ2-1; 7 bases are shared with TRBD2. V lost 4 bases and J lost 9; bases outside the gene matches: 0. The CDR3 covers 11 residues. Looked up from germline, CDR1 is MGHDK and CDR2 is SYGVNS.

This clonotype was counted only a few times. This chain links TRBV3-1 with TRBJ2-2, with D uncertain. This CDR3 spans 14 amino acids. The germline V and J ends were trimmed by 3 bases and 0 bases, with 5 bases remaining between them. Germline CDR1 is LGHDT and CDR2 is YNNKEL (reference sequence). CDR3: CASSHGANTGELFF. The CDR3 coding sequence is TGTGCCAGCAGCCACGGCGCGAACACCGGGGAGCTGTTTTTT.

The CDR3 loop is CASSLAGAKDTQYF. For the CDR3, the DNA is TGTGCCAGCAGCTTAGCGGGGGCGAAAGATACGCAGTATTTT. V usage is TRBV7-6 and J usage is TRBJ2-3; a weak D match, TRBD1 (6 bases). Germline CDR1 SGHVS, CDR2 FNYEAQ. The V and J ends lost 0 bases and 5 bases respectively, with 9 bases between them. The CDR3 has 14 amino acids.

A note on this clonotype: At one end the junction does not follow the germline gene, possibly because of a read error. The gene calls are TRBV7-7 and TRBJ2-3, with D uncertain. Per germline, CDR1 SSHAT and CDR2 FNYEAQ (reference sequence). The CDR3 consists of 13 residues. This CDR3 is CASSLEIGDTQYF. CDR3 DNA: TGTGCTAGCAGCTTAGAGATAGGAGATACGCAGTATTTT.

This clonotype was counted only a few times. V and J are TRBV7-9 and TRBJ2-5; possible D gene TRBD2, 6 bases. V was pared by 4 bases and J by 1 base, with 10 bases between. Germline V gene data show CDR1 as SEHNR and CDR2 as FQNEAQ (reference sequence). The CDR3 runs 14 residues. In DNA form, the CDR3 reads TGTGCCAGCAGCTCGGGACTGTTCCAAGAGACCCAGTACTTC. This encodes CASSSGLFQETQYF.

This clonotype was recorded many times. CDR3 DNA sequence: TGTGCCAGCAGCCAAGAAGTTGGCAGGGGGCCGGCTCAGCCCCAGCATTTT. It is translated as CASSQEVGRGPAQPQHF. This sequence joins TRBV4-2 and TRBJ1-5; 8 nucleotides match TRBD1. CDR3 length equals 17 residues. The V gene's germline CDR1 is LGHNA and CDR2 YNFKEQ. The ends lost 0 bases at V and 6 bases at J; junction bases unmatched: 10.